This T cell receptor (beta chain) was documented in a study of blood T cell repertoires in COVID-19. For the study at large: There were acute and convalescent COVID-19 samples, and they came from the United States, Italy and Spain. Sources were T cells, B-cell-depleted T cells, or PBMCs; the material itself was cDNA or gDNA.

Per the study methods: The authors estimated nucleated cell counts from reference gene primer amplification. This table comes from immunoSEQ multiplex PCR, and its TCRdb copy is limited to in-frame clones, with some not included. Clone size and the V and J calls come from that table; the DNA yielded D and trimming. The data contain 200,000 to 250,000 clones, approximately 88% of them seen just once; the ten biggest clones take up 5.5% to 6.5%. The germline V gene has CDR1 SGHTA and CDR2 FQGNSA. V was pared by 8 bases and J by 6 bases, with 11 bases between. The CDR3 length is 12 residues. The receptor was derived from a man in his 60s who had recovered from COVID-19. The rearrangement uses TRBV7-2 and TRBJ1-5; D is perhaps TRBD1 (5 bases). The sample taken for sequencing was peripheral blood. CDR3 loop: CASARVGQPQHF. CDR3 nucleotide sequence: TGTGCCAGCGCCAGGGTAGGTCAGCCCCAGCATTTT.